This T cell receptor beta chain was found in a study of cytomegalovirus exposure and HLA in healthy donors (TCRdb year 2017). Study-wide context: According to an earlier analysis of 550 to 700 of the donors, roughly 180 million T cells yielded over 100 million unique TCR beta sequences and approximately 300 Gb of sequence data. The study used immunosequencing to profile the T cell repertoires of under 700 subjects and linked those repertoires to cytomegalovirus serostatus. Because of strong linkage in the cohort, four or five DR-DQ haplotypes were treated as single units for association and clustering. Across roughly 420 genotyped donors of the cohort, an average of approximately 240,000 unique TCR beta nucleotide sequences per donor were sequenced, and roughly a sixth of those sequences were non-productive. The genetic ancestry cluster associated with self-reported Caucasian donors included 70% to 85% of the roughly 400 genotyped donors. A later analysis re-examined previously published TCR beta repertoires from more than 550 donors and added high-resolution HLA genotyping to investigate patterns of TCR occurrence. HLA typing included class I and class II loci at four-digit resolution. The aim of the study was to test whether cataloging public T cell receptors could identify signatures of past pathogen exposure. To predict cytomegalovirus infection status, the study brought together high-throughput TCR immunosequencing, statistical association of individual TCRs with disease status, and machine learning. Typing coverage differed by locus: A, B, C, DRB1 and DQB1 were typed in roughly 620-630 donors, DQA1 in around 500, DPA1 in approximately 600, and DPB1 in 400 to 490. All discovery cohort repertoires had been generated on a single sequencing platform. Besides the first cohort of 666 subjects, a separate validation cohort made up of 120 different subjects was used. An early release covering roughly 640 HLA-typed donors comprised 250 to 350 gigabases of sequencing data and tens of millions of unique TCR sequences. Genome-wide SNP genotypes for about three fifths of the roughly 670 donors were used in a later genetic analysis, which treated that subset as a discovery cohort. Donor age, sex, ethnicity and CMV serostatus were compiled together with the repertoire data. To decide whether each TCR beta V gene segment behaved as functional or pseudogenic, an earlier analysis of some 570 of the donors relied on high-throughput TCR beta sequencing. Rather than drawing on any new phenotypic data, the later analysis identified candidate immune exposures from TCR beta sequences and the way those sequences occurred across donors. Paper-wide results and their limitations: In a later analysis, several top co-occurrence clusters were reported to appear linked to parvovirus B19, influenza, CMV and Epstein-Barr virus. In the study, approximately 160 TCR beta chains were listed as associated with cytomegalovirus. Only TCR beta chains were sequenced in this cohort, and the absence of alpha or paired-chain data limited detectable features. Sequencing depth was assumed to be roughly uniform across donors in the presence/absence analyses, though that assumption may not hold. The authors suggested that the approach could potentially be generalized to other disease states and immunological phenotypes. When HLA alleles, especially DR and DQ, strongly co-occurred, TCR associations were difficult to assign to individual alleles. In a later analysis, HLA-associated TCR beta chains were found to be more clonally expanded and to have lower generation probabilities than equally common non-associated chains. The classifier was reported to diagnose cytomegalovirus status with high specificity and sensitivity in both the original cohort and the validation cohort. A further reported finding was that TCR beta sequences accurately predicted the HLA-A and HLA-B alleles for most subjects in the first cohort. Some IMGT-functional V segments, including TRBV6-2 and TRBV6-3, could not be told apart with the 87-base-pair reads, so those segments were excluded. A later analysis found that TCR association rates varied across HLA loci, with DRB1 alleles showing the most associated TCRs and HLA-C alleles the fewest. For the cohort, immune exposure information was limited to CMV serostatus. The earlier analysis of approximately 590 of the donors excluded around 17 rarely observed V segments, including chromosome 9 orphons, because counts were too low. In a later analysis, around 15,000 TCR beta sequences were associated with specific HLA alleles at a false discovery rate of 0.05. Across donors, most TCR sequences were observed very rarely, whereas some public TCRs were present in many individuals. Most CMV-associated TCR beta chains appeared to be HLA-restricted in a later analysis, and the HLA associations seemed to be driven largely by CMV exposure. HLA typing was unavailable for some donors at each locus, so association tests used only the typed subset. Three of the identified cytomegalovirus-associated TCR beta chains were confirmed in vitro to be specific for cytomegalovirus antigens. In a later genetic analysis, fewer N-insertions in productive TCRs were reported among donors in an Asian-associated ancestry cluster than the roughly 670-donor mean. A later genetic analysis associated a missense DCLRE1C variant with V-gene and J-gene trimming of TCR beta chains, and an independent cohort replicated the association. Linkage disequilibrium might explain the correlated functional status among segregating V segments, but an unknown experimental factor could not be ruled out. The sequencing pipeline was judged likely to have produced a cluster of highly shared sequence variants as a technical artifact. In an earlier analysis of approximately 590 of the donors, most TCR beta V segments appeared in productive rearrangements about 87% or about 30% of the time, broadly matching IMGT annotations.

Concerning this clone: Its antigen is currently not known. The record has no base qualities; no much larger clone is one base away.

From a lookup of the germline V gene (reference sequence), CDR1 and CDR2 are MNHEY and SMNVEV. V is trimmed back by 5 bases and J by 3 bases, and the junction contains 10 bases that no gene match accounts for. From the cysteine through the phenylalanine, the CDR3 covers 17 amino acids. Kept here is only the CDR3 DNA, which spans 51 bases and is read in frame from base 1. Receptor amplification or capture employed the immunoSEQ multiplex PCR assay. For the multiplex PCR, a mixture combining 60 forward primers for TCR Vbeta segments and 13 reverse primers for TCR Jbeta segments was used. Amplification of the CDR3 region of rearranged TCR beta genes was performed with a multiplex PCR assay on genomic DNA. On the Illumina HiSeq System, the amplified TCR beta libraries were sequenced as 87-base-pair reads. The authors processed their data as follows. A later analysis counted approximately 76 million unique TCR beta chains across the 640 or so repertoires, and approximately 11 million of these chains were shared by at least two donors. To remove PCR and sequencing errors, raw reads were error-corrected and collapsed into unique sequences using a nearest-neighbor algorithm that merged closely related sequences. Alignment of CDR3 sequences to IMGT reference sequences was used to assign V, D and J gene segments. For a sequence to be retained, a match of at least six nucleotides was required to both a V gene segment and a J gene segment. A rearrangement counted as productive if the CDR3 had no stop codons and remained in frame with V and J, and every other rearrangement counted as non-productive. CDR3 was defined by IMGT convention, running from the second conserved V-encoded cysteine to the conserved J-encoded phenylalanine. The earlier analysis of 587 of the donors excluded any sequence lacking an unambiguous match to a single V gene segment. In an earlier analysis of about 590 of the donors, a V segment was called functional when productive rearrangements were above 56.7%, and segregating when the standard deviation between donors exceeded 5%. To diagnose cytomegalovirus status from the catalog of TCR beta chain sequences, a statistical classification framework was built. A later analysis assigned V and J genes by comparing TCR nucleotide sequences with IMGT/GENE-DB human TR gene sequences. The TCRdist pipeline was used in a later analysis to assign CDR3 sequences and most-parsimonious VDJ recombination scenarios. A later analysis defined each TCR beta chain by its CDR3 amino acid sequence plus V-gene family, and excluded reads lacking a unique V-gene family. In a later analysis, around 650 highly shared, low-generation-probability nucleotide sequences were removed to address suspected cross-contamination and a sequencing artifact. In a later analysis, a clonal expansion index for each public chain was calculated from normalized within-repertoire ranks of inferred template counts. Generation probabilities in a later analysis came from a VDJ recombination model fitted to out-of-frame rearrangements, and those results were checked against IGoR. In a later analysis, TCR-TCR, TCR-HLA and TCR-CMV co-occurrence was scored with hypergeometric tests, and a repertoire-size bias correction was applied to TCR pairs. False discovery rates were estimated in a later analysis by permuting HLA or CMV assignments 20 times. In a later analysis, co-occurring TCRs were grouped using DBSCAN, with TCRdist sequence similarity added in when clustering inside HLA-allele-positive subsets. Co-occurrence clustering excluded repertoires with fewer than 30,000 or more than 120,000 public chains, plus five with anomalous nucleotide sharing. Held by TCRdb, this immuneACCESS table contains in-frame sequences only and omits some clones. Under half of the omission traces to an unresolved V gene where checked; the cause of the rest is unknown. The V and J calls and the clone size are those of that table, but D and trimming were determined from the DNA. The sample contains over 150,000 clones, almost 85% of them found a single time. Clones ranked in the top ten supply 4% to 6% of the sample.

The cohort comprised around 690 healthy bone marrow donors. At the time of sampling, all cohort members were nominally healthy, though unrecorded immune exposures were likely present. The donor was CMV seropositive and belonged to the group of 270 or so seropositive cohort members. A peripheral blood sample was provided by each donor, and peripheral blood mononuclear cells were used for TCR beta sequencing. The Qiagen DNeasy Blood Extraction Kit was used to extract genomic DNA from the blood cell samples. The sequenced sample was PBMCs. The rearrangement joined TRBV27 to TRBJ2-1; 10 bases in the middle match TRBD2. The sequence came from a girl under 18 in good health and CMV-seropositive. CDR3 reads: CASSPYRPSGGYNEQFF. The DNA sequence is as follows: TGTGCCAGCAGTCCTTATCGACCTAGCGGGGGCTACAATGAGCAGTTCTTC.